This T cell receptor (beta chain) comes out of a study of OX40 agonist ivuxolimab in advanced cancers. Study-level background: Given to patients was ivuxolimab, an agonistic anti-OX40 (CD134) antibody. Across the patients, intravenous ivuxolimab was delivered every 2 weeks at 0.01 to 10 mg/kg.

Of note for this clone: Its antigen is not known.

Findings and limits, study-wide: At 0.1 to 3.0 mg/kg, clonal expansion of CD4+ and CD8+ blood T cells had occurred by week 6. Low normalized T-cell clonal expansion also characterized some of the nonresponders.

Germline trimming cut 5 bases from V and 0 bases from J; bases unmatched to any gene: 8. The CDR3 contains 19 residues. Germline CDR1 is LNHDA and CDR2 is SQIVND (reference sequence). Sequencing used immunoSEQ multiplex PCR; TCRdb keeps in-frame clones, though not all of them. The sample contains roughly 70,000 clones, 88% of which appear only once. The chain combines TRBV19 with TRBJ2-3, with 16 bases lining up with TRBD2. The sample consisted of CD4+ or CD8+ T cells sorted from blood, taken in a trial of the OX40 agonist ivuxolimab. The receptor was derived from an adult with an advanced solid tumor such as melanoma, head and neck, liver or kidney cancer. CDR3 in DNA: TGTGCCAGTAGTGGGGGACTAGCGGGAGGGACCCCAAGCACAGATACGCAGTATTTT. It specifies CASSGGLAGGTPSTDTQYF.